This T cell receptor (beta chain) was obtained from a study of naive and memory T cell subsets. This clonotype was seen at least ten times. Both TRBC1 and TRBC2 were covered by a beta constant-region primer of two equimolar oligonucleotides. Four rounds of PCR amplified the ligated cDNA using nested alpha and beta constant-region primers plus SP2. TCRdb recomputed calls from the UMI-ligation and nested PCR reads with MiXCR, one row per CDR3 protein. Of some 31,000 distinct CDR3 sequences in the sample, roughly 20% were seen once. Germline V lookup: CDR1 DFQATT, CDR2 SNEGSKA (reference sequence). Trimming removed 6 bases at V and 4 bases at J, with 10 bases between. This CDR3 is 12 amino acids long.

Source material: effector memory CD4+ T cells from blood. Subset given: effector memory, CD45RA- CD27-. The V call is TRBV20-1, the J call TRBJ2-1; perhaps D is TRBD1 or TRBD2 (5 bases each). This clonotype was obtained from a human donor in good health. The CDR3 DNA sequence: TGCAGTGCCCAGGGCGGGTACAATGAGCAGTTCTTC. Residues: CSAQGGYNEQFF.